The 9 T cell receptor beta chains below were found in one sample sequenced in a study of cytomegalovirus exposure and HLA in healthy donors. This PCR relied on a set of 60 Vbeta primers and 13 Jbeta primers. This table comes from immunoSEQ multiplex PCR, and its TCRdb copy is limited to in-frame clones, with some not included. The sample yields around 170,000 clones, roughly three quarters seen once. The specimen sequenced was PBMCs. The receptor source for this set is a young woman in good health and CMV-seropositive.

The rearrangement joins TRBV10-3 to TRBJ2-5; 7 bases line up with TRBD1. This CDR3 is 15 amino acids long. V trimming: 10 bases; J trimming: 3 bases; junction bases outside the gene matches: 14. CDR1 is ENHRY and CDR2 is SYGVKD in the germline V gene. The CDR3 region has the DNA TGTGCCACCCGGGGACAGTTGGGTATAGAAGAGACCCAGTACTTC. Its translation: CATRGQLGIEETQYF.

V and J are TRBV4-3 and TRBJ2-7; unclear D gene. The CDR3 is 16 amino acids. Germline V gene lookup returns CDR1 LGHNA and CDR2 YSLEER. V was pared by 3 bases and J by 4 bases, with 19 bases between. The CDR3 here is CASSHPNPDTPYEQYF. The CDR3 coding sequence is TGCGCCAGCAGCCACCCAAATCCCGACACTCCATACGAGCAGTACTTC.

This chain connects TRBV6-1 to TRBJ2-7, with a tentative D call TRBD2 (6 bases). CDR1 is MNHNS, CDR2 SASEGT, per germline. V was shortened by 10 bases and J by 3 bases, with 13 bases between the two germline ends. This CDR3 is built from 12 residues. The DNA for the CDR3 is TGTGCCACCAAGATCGGGAGCTACGAGCAGTACTTC. Translating gives CATKIGSYEQYF.

V and J are TRBV10-3 and TRBJ2-5, with TRBD1 as a possible D gene (7 bases). Germline CDR1 reads ENHRY; CDR2 reads SYGVKD. The CDR3 has 14 residues. The germline V and J ends were trimmed by 4 bases and 1 base, with 10 bases remaining between them. The CDR3 sequence is CAISAGDSQETQYF. The CDR3 nucleotides are TGTGCCATCAGTGCGGGGGACAGCCAAGAGACCCAGTACTTC.

CDR3 nucleotides: TGTGCCAGCAGCATTGGACAGAATCAGCCCCAGCATTTT. Its protein product is CASSIGQNQPQHF. This chain links TRBV5-4 with TRBJ1-5; tentatively, D is TRBD1 (6 bases). The V end was cut by 4 bases, the J end by 4 bases, with 9 bases between. CDR1 is SGHNT, CDR2 YYREEE, per germline (reference sequence). CDR3 length: 13 residues. Full variable domain (outside the CDR3, taken from reference TRBV5-4 and TRBJ1-5): ETGVTQSPTHLIKTRGQQVTLRCSSQSGHNTVSWYQQALGQGPQFIFQYYREEENGRGNFPPRFSGLQFPNYSSELNVNALELDDSALYLCASSIGQNQPQHFGDGTRLSIL.

This clone has a handful of counts. The rearrangement joins TRBV5-4 to TRBJ1-5; no firm D call. This CDR3 has 14 amino acids. V gave up 4 bases and J gave up 4 bases, with 12 bases separating them. CDR1 is SGHNT, CDR2 YYREEE, per germline (reference sequence). The CDR3 sequence is CASSKHSPNQPQHF. In nucleotides, the CDR3 is TGTGCCAGCAGCAAACATTCCCCTAATCAGCCCCAGCATTTT. The variable domain in full, completed from reference TRBV5-4 and TRBJ1-5, reads ETGVTQSPTHLIKTRGQQVTLRCSSQSGHNTVSWYQQALGQGPQFIFQYYREEENGRGNFPPRFSGLQFPNYSSELNVNALELDDSALYLCASSKHSPNQPQHFGDGTRLSIL.

The V call is TRBV19, the J call TRBJ1-2; D not certain. Germline V gene lookup returns CDR1 LNHDA and CDR2 SQIVND (reference sequence). Trimming stripped 6 bases from V and 5 bases from J, with 7 bases between. The CDR3 contains 11 residues. CDR3 protein: CASRNGYGYTF. The CDR3 DNA follows: TGTGCCAGTAGAAACGGGTATGGCTACACCTTC.

V is TRBV2 and J is TRBJ1-6; maybe TRBD1 (5 bases). The V end was cut by 4 bases, the J end by 2 bases, with 12 bases between. Germline V gene lookup returns CDR1 SNHLY and CDR2 FYNNEI. The CDR3 runs to 16 residues. The CDR3 sequence is CASSAQGSTYNSPLHF. The CDR3, as DNA: TGTGCCAGCAGTGCCCAGGGAAGCACCTATAATTCACCCCTCCACTTT.

This clone came up a few times. This chain uses TRBV18 with TRBJ2-7, with 7 nucleotides matching TRBD2. J was trimmed by 6 bases and V by 3 bases; bases with no gene match: 2. This CDR3 region has 12 residues. CDR1 and CDR2 (germline): KGHSH, LQKENI. CDR3 in amino acids: CASSPTSAEQYF. The CDR3 bases are TGTGCCAGCTCACCCACTAGCGCCGAGCAGTACTTC.